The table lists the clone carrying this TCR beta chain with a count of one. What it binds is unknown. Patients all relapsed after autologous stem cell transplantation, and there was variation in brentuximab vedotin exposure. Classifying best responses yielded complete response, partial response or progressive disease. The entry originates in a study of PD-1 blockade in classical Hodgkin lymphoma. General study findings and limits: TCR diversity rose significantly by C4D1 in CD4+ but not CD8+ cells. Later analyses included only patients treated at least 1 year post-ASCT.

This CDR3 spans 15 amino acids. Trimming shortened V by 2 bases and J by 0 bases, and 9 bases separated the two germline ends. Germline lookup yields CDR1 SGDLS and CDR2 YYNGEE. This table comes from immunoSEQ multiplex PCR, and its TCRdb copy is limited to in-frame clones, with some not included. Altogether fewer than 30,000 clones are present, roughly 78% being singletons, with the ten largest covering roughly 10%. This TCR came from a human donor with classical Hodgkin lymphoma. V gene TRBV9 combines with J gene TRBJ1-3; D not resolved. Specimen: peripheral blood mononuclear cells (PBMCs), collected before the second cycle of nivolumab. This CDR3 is CASSVSAGSGNTIYF. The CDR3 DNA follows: TGTGCCAGCAGCGTCAGCGCCGGCTCTGGAAACACCATATATTTT.